The 16 T cell receptor beta chains reported below all come from one sample, sequenced in a study of blood T cell repertoires in COVID-19. Sequenced by immunoSEQ multiplex PCR; TCRdb stores in-frame clones only, minus some. The sample records fewer than 55,000 clones, roughly 70% being singletons. The sequenced material came from peripheral blood. The source is a woman aged 70-85 years with acute or convalescent COVID-19.

J is TRBJ2-7 and V is TRBV5-1, with 12 positions matching TRBD2. The junction had 8 bases not matched to a gene; V was cut back by 5 bases and J by 2 bases. From germline, CDR1 is SGHRS and CDR2 YFSETQ. The length of the CDR3 is 16 residues. The CDR3 loop is CASRGALAGGAYEQYF. CDR3 nucleotide sequence: TGCGCCAGCAGAGGGGCCCTAGCGGGAGGGGCCTACGAGCAGTACTTC.

The chain combines TRBV5-5 with TRBJ2-1, with TRBD2 identical over 11 bases. J was trimmed by 12 bases and V by 0 bases; bases with no gene match: 14. This CDR3 has 17 amino acids. The germline CDR1 and CDR2 sequences are SGHKS and YYEKEE (reference sequence). CDR3 loop: CASSLDPKLAGGPGQFF. The CDR3 nucleotides are TGTGCCAGCAGCTTGGACCCAAAGTTAGCGGGGGGGCCAGGGCAGTTCTTC.

The CDR3 DNA reads TGTGCTAGTGGTTTGGTGGCTAGCGGTCCCCCCTGCAATGAGCAGTTCTTC. Translated: CASGLVASGPPCNEQFF. The J gene is TRBJ2-1, the V gene TRBV12-5; 7 nucleotides agree with TRBD2. V was pared by 0 bases and J by 6 bases, with 11 bases of the junction left unmatched. Per germline, CDR1 LGHNT and CDR2 FRNRAP. CDR3 length: 17 residues.

J is TRBJ1-1 and V is TRBV18; 7 positions agree with TRBD1. Per the germline V gene, CDR1 is KGHSH and CDR2 is LQKENI. CDR3 length: 15 residues. The V segment lost 0 bases and the J segment 0 bases; nucleotides outside the gene matches: 1. CDR3 in amino acids: CASSPPGQLNTEAFF. CDR3 nucleotide sequence: TGTGCCAGCTCACCACCGGGACAGCTGAACACTGAAGCTTTCTTT.

This chain joins TRBV27 and TRBJ1-1; D call uncertain. Per the germline V gene, CDR1 is MNHEY and CDR2 is SMNVEV (reference sequence). With 6 bases removed from V and 6 bases from J, the gap between germline ends came to 17 bases. The CDR3 sequence is 14 residues long. CDR3 in amino acids: CASSSSAGLAEAFF. The CDR3, as DNA: TGTGCCAGCAGCAGCTCGGCGGGTTTGGCTGAAGCTTTCTTT.

This chain joins TRBV6-5 and TRBJ2-7; D possibly corresponds to TRBD2 (6 bases). Germline V gene sequence: CDR1 MNHEY, CDR2 SVGAGI. The CDR3 is made up of 14 amino acids. V was shortened by 0 bases and J by 5 bases, with 11 bases between the two germline ends. The CDR3 bases are TGTGCCAGCAGTTACTCTCGGGGGAACCACGAGCAGTACTTC. This translates into CASSYSRGNHEQYF.

This chain uses TRBV6-1 with TRBJ1-1; 9 bases map to TRBD1. Germline V lookup: CDR1 MNHNS, CDR2 SASEGT. J lost 4 bases, V lost 2 bases, and 5 bases had no gene match. The CDR3 sequence is 15 residues long. The CDR3, as DNA: TGTGCCAGCAGTGAATTAGGACAGGGGTTCACTGAAGCTTTCTTT. Translation: CASSELGQGFTEAFF.

This clone turned up a few times. This chain joins TRBV6-5 and TRBJ2-7; 10 bases line up with TRBD2. V lost 0 bases and J lost 5; bases outside the gene matches: 7. Germline V lookup: CDR1 MNHEY, CDR2 SVGAGI. There are 16 residues in the CDR3. The CDR3 region is CASSYSRPSGSHEQYF. In DNA form, the CDR3 reads TGTGCCAGCAGTTACTCGAGGCCTAGCGGGAGCCACGAGCAGTACTTC.

V usage is TRBV29-1 and J usage is TRBJ1-1; 7 bases are shared with TRBD1. The CDR3 has 14 amino acids. Germline assignment: CDR1 SQVTM and CDR2 ANQGSEA. Trimming took 6 bases from V and 0 from J; bases not matched to a gene: 7. The CDR3 region is CSVNRGGMNTEAFF. DNA for the CDR3: TGCAGCGTGAACAGGGGAGGCATGAACACTGAAGCTTTCTTT.

V usage is TRBV7-9 and J usage is TRBJ2-2, with a tentative D call TRBD1 (5 bases). With 5 bases removed from V and 6 bases from J, the gap between germline ends came to 13 bases. The CDR3 sequence is 14 residues long. Germline lookup yields CDR1 SEHNR and CDR2 FQNEAQ (reference sequence). The CDR3 loop is CASSDTTDPGELFF. In DNA, the CDR3 is TGTGCCAGCAGCGATACGACAGACCCCGGGGAGCTGTTTTTT.

This rearrangement joins TRBV15 to TRBJ1-2; perhaps TRBD1 as D (6 bases). Trimming left V 0 bases short and J 4 bases short, with 12 bases between. Germline CDR1 is LNHNV and CDR2 is YYDKDF (reference sequence). This CDR3 spans 15 amino acids. CDR3 sequence: CATSRDRQGTYGYTF. The CDR3 DNA is TGTGCCACCAGCAGAGATCGGCAGGGGACCTATGGCTACACCTTC.

This chain uses TRBV24-1 with TRBJ2-3, with D possibly matching TRBD1 (5 bases). CDR1 and CDR2 (germline): KGHDR, SFDVKD. The CDR3 has 17 amino acids. V lost 4 bases and J lost 2, with 18 bases in between. This chain's CDR3 is CATSEEDSSIPTDTQYF. In DNA form, the CDR3 reads TGTGCCACCAGTGAGGAAGACAGTTCTATACCCACAGATACGCAGTATTTT.

The chain has TRBV24-1 and TRBJ2-1, with TRBD1 matching over 8 bases. Germline trimming cut 1 base from V and 8 bases from J; bases unmatched to any gene: 6. This CDR3 is built from 15 residues. Germline assignment: CDR1 KGHDR and CDR2 SFDVKD. CDR3 in amino acids: CATSDLRQGYDEQFF. The CDR3, as DNA: TGTGCCACCAGTGATTTAAGACAGGGGTACGATGAGCAGTTCTTC.

CDR3 protein: CATSDSSGTQETQYF. CDR3 bases: TGTGCCACCAGTGACTCTAGCGGGACCCAAGAGACCCAGTACTTC. This rearrangement joins TRBV24-1 to TRBJ2-5; 9 bases align to TRBD2. J was trimmed by 1 base and V by 4 bases; bases with no gene match: 3. CDR1 and CDR2 from the germline V gene are KGHDR and SFDVKD. CDR3 length: 15 residues.

The CDR3 protein is CASSRTSGRADEQFF. The CDR3, as DNA: TGTGCCAGCAGCCGGACTAGCGGGAGGGCCGATGAGCAGTTCTTC. This chain connects TRBV6-5 to TRBJ2-1; TRBD2 matches 15 bases. Germline values: CDR1 MNHEY, CDR2 SVGAGI. The CDR3 covers 15 residues. The V and J ends lost 6 bases and 8 bases, in that order; junction bases with no gene match: 5.

This chain connects TRBV2 to TRBJ1-2; D gene uncertain. The CDR3 is made up of 13 amino acids. V shed 5 bases and J shed 11 bases, with 18 bases lying between them. Germline CDR1 and CDR2: SNHLY and FYNNEI. DNA for the CDR3: TGTGCCAGCAGTCCTCCCTCGGGGTTGGGGTACACCTTC. Translated: CASSPPSGLGYTF.